This TCR beta chain derives from a study of blood T cell repertoires in COVID-19. Clones were sequenced by immunoSEQ multiplex PCR, and TCRdb holds only the in-frame ones, with some missing. The sample holds 150,000 to 200,000 clones; approximately 84% are singletons and the top ten take about 20%. Trimming took off 1 base at V and 4 bases at J, with 8 bases between the two ends. The length of the CDR3 is 14 residues. Germline-derived CDR1 and CDR2 are SGHAT and FQNNGV. The genes are TRBV11-2 and TRBJ2-1, with D unclear. The specimen was peripheral blood. The clonotype comes from a woman older than 75 with acute or convalescent COVID-19. The CDR3 region has the DNA TGTGCCAGCAGCTTAGCCCTCTTGTACAATGAGCAGTTCTTC. Translation gives CASSLALLYNEQFF.